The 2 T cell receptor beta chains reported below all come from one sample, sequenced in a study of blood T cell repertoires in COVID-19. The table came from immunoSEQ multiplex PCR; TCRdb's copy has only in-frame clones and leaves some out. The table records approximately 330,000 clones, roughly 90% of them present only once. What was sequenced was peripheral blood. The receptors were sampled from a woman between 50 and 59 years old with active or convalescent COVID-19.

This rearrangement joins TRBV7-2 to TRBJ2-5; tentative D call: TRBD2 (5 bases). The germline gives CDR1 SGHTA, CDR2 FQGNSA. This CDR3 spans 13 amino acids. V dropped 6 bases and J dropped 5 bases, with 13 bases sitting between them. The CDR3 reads CASRLDMGETQYF. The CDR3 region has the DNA TGTGCCAGCAGACTAGACATGGGCGAGACCCAGTACTTC.

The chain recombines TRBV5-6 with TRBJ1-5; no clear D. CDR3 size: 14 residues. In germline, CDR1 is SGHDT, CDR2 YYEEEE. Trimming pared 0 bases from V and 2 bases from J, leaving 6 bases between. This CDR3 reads CASSLGGRNQPQHF. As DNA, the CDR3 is TGTGCCAGCAGCTTGGGAGGGCGCAATCAGCCCCAGCATTTT.